What follows are 3 T cell receptor beta chains derived from one specimen sequenced in a study of blood T cell repertoires in COVID-19. Measured with immunoSEQ multiplex PCR; TCRdb has only the in-frame clones, and not every one. This sample has around 160,000 clones, with roughly 93% found just once. Source material: peripheral blood. The receptors stem from a man younger than 35 with acute or convalescent COVID-19.

This chain connects TRBV6-1 to TRBJ2-6; 10 bases match TRBD1. Germline values: CDR1 MNHNS, CDR2 SASEGT. The CDR3 sequence is 17 residues long. V was pared by 2 bases and J by 3 bases, with 4 bases of the junction left unmatched. The CDR3 bases are TGTGCCAGCAGTGAACTCGGGACAGGGGTTGGGGCCAACGTCCTGACTTTC. Amino acid sequence: CASSELGTGVGANVLTF.

The chain joins TRBV4-2 to TRBJ2-1; 12 bases map to TRBD1. Germline trimming cut 4 bases from V and 7 bases from J; bases unmatched to any gene: 8. The germline V gene encodes CDR1 LGHNA and CDR2 YNFKEQ. This CDR3 is 16 amino acids long. CDR3 in amino acids: CASSLDGTGGGNEQFF. In DNA form, the CDR3 reads TGTGCCAGCAGCCTGGACGGGACAGGGGGCGGAAATGAGCAGTTCTTC.

V and J are TRBV5-1 and TRBJ2-2; a weak D match, TRBD1 (6 bases). The CDR3 spans 14 residues. CDR1 and CDR2 from the germline V gene are SGHRS and YFSETQ. V lost 4 bases and J 7 bases, leaving 14 bases between the germline ends. The CDR3 nucleotides are TGCGCCAGCAGCGTGCTCAGGGGTGGCGGGGAGCTGTTTTTT. It translates to CASSVLRGGGELFF.